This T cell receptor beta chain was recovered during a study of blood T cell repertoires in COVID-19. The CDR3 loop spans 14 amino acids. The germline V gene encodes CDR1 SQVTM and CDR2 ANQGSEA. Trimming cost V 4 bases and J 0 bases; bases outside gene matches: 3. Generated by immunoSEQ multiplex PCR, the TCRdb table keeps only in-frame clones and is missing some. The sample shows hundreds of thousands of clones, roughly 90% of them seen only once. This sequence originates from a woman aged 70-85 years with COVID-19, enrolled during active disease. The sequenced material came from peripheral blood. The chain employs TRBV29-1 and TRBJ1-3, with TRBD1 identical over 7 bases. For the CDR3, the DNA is TGCAGCGTTGTAGGGGGCCCCTCTGGAAACACCATATATTTT. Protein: CSVVGGPSGNTIYF.